Listed below are T cell receptor beta chains from one sample, sequenced in a study of Graves' ophthalmopathy and Graves' hyperthyroidism. TCRdb independently ran MiXCR on the multiplex PCR reads; one entry per CDR3 protein. There are about 24,000 distinct CDR3 sequences in the sample; approximately 48% occur only once, and approximately 6.7% lies in the top ten. Specimen: peripheral blood. Source of these receptors: an adult woman with stable Graves' hyperthyroidism. Each CDR3 is given with its conserved first and last residue. D genes are given only for firm matches. Clone size appears in some rows only: once, few, many, or a class for an expanded clone.

abundance,j_gene,d_gene,v_gene,CDR3aa,CDR3nt
.,TRBJ2-1,.,TRBV20-1,CSASPSPYNEQFF,TGCAGTGCTAGTCCCTCCCCCTACAATGAGCAGTTCTTC
.,TRBJ2-7,.,TRBV12-3/TRBV12-4,CASSRGLVSEQYF,TGTGCCAGCAGTCGGGGTCTGGTCTCCGAGCAGTACTTC
many,TRBJ2-7,.,TRBV15,CATSKGQGSSYEQYF,TGTGCCACCAGCAAAGGTCAGGGGTCCTCCTACGAGCAGTACTTC
many,TRBJ1-5,.,TRBV5-1,CASSLEGGNQPQHF,TGCGCCAGCAGCTTGGAGGGGGGCAATCAGCCCCAGCATTTT
few,TRBJ1-2,.,TRBV6-4,CASSDTSGSGYTF,TGTGCCAGCAGTGACACTAGCGGGAGCGGCTACACCTTC
once,TRBJ2-7,.,TRBV20-1,CSARDPSASYEQYF,TGCAGTGCTAGAGATCCTAGCGCCTCCTACGAGCAGTACTTC
.,TRBJ1-6,.,TRBV7-6,CAGSLASSYNSPLHF,TGTGCCGGCAGCTTAGCGAGCTCCTATAATTCACCCCTCCACTTT
.,TRBJ2-7,TRBD2,TRBV7-9,CASSPSLAGYEQYF,TGTGCCAGCAGCCCATCGCTAGCGGGTTACGAGCAGTACTTC
many,TRBJ2-2,.,TRBV7-9,CASSSLTRNGLRSNTGELFF,TGTGCCAGCAGCTCCCTGACTCGCAATGGATTGAGATCGAACACCGGGGAGCTGTTTTTT
many,TRBJ1-4,TRBD1,TRBV5-5,CASSLVTGGGEKLFF,TGTGCCAGCAGCTTGGTTACAGGGGGGGGTGAAAAACTGTTTTTT
.,TRBJ2-2,.,TRBV10-1,CASRTTSSGELFF,TGCGCCAGCAGAACGACTAGTTCTGGGGAGCTGTTTTTT
.,TRBJ2-5,.,TRBV20-1,CSAARQEETQYF,TGCAGTGCTGCCCGACAGGAAGAGACCCAGTACTTC
.,TRBJ2-7,.,TRBV5-6,CASSIFGQGGEEQYF,TGTGCCAGCAGCATTTTTGGACAGGGAGGGGAGGAGCAGTACTTC
.,TRBJ1-2,.,TRBV6-1,CASSEVGSGYTF,TGTGCCAGCAGTGAAGTTGGATCGGGCTACACCTTC
.,TRBJ2-7,.,TRBV25-1,CASSESGGRSYEQYF,TGTGCCAGCAGTGAATCTGGGGGTCGATCCTACGAGCAGTACTTC
.,TRBJ2-3,TRBD2,TRBV19,CASSTSTSGALTDTQYF,TGTGCCAGTAGTACCTCGACTAGCGGGGCGCTCACAGATACGCAGTATTTT
.,TRBJ2-1,TRBD2,TRBV24-1,CATSDLPSGPLSGNEQFF,TGTGCCACCAGTGATTTACCTAGCGGGCCCCTTAGTGGCAATGAGCAGTTCTTC
.,TRBJ2-2,TRBD2,TRBV24-1,CATSDSGTSSPGELFF,TGTGCCACCAGTGATTCCGGGACTAGCTCCCCCGGGGAGCTGTTTTTT
.,TRBJ2-7,.,TRBV20-1,CSAPPCSYEQYF,TGCAGTGCACCTCCGTGCTCCTACGAGCAGTACTTC
once,TRBJ1-6,.,TRBV6-4,CASSDTSGTSPLHF,TGTGCCAGCAGTGACACTAGCGGGACTTCACCCCTCCACTTT
many,TRBJ2-2,.,TRBV6-5,CASSHWASTTGELFF,TGTGCCAGCAGTCACTGGGCTAGCACTACCGGGGAGCTGTTTTTT
.,TRBJ2-2,.,TRBV7-8,CASSLARWELFF,TGTGCCAGCAGCTTAGCGAGGTGGGAGCTGTTTTTT
many,TRBJ1-6,.,TRBV11-2,CASSRAGGQGGYSPLHF,TGTGCCAGCAGCCGAGCGGGGGGCCAGGGAGGGTATTCACCCCTCCACTTT
.,TRBJ2-7,.,TRBV7-9,CASSLRPTGSSGGNEQYF,TGTGCCAGCAGCTTAAGGCCGACAGGGTCTAGCGGCGGAAACGAGCAGTACTTC
many,TRBJ2-7,TRBD2,TRBV27,CASSPGTSFYEQYF,TGTGCCAGCAGTCCAGGGACTAGCTTCTACGAGCAGTACTTC
many,TRBJ1-4,.,TRBV5-1,CASSLNPTDYNEKLFF,TGCGCCAGCAGCCTGAACCCGACGGATTATAATGAAAAACTGTTTTTT
.,TRBJ2-1,.,TRBV25-1,CASSDGYYNEQFF,TGTGCCAGCAGTGATGGGTATTACAATGAGCAGTTCTTC
.,TRBJ2-7,.,TRBV2,CASSGQSEQYF,TGTGCCAGCAGTGGGCAGTCCGAGCAGTACTTC
.,TRBJ2-3,.,TRBV5-1,CASGLRGRSTDTQYF,TGCGCCAGCGGCCTCCGGGGCCGGAGCACAGATACGCAGTATTTT
many,TRBJ2-3,.,TRBV7-7,CASGLTRANTQYF,TGTGCCAGCGGCTTAACCAGGGCGAATACGCAGTATTTT
medium-sized,TRBJ2-5,.,TRBV19,CASMGREETQYF,TGTGCCAGTATGGGCCGCGAAGAGACCCAGTACTTC
many,TRBJ2-2,.,TRBV4-2,CASSQDWGGLVGGELFF,TGTGCCAGCAGCCAAGATTGGGGTGGGCTAGTTGGCGGGGAGCTGTTTTTT
medium-sized,TRBJ2-7,TRBD2,TRBV29-1,CSVEGLAGDYEQYF,TGCAGCGTGGAGGGACTAGCGGGAGACTACGAGCAGTACTTC
many,TRBJ1-3,TRBD1,TRBV28,CASSLRTGADGNTIYF,TGTGCCAGCAGTTTAAGGACAGGGGCGGACGGAAACACCATATATTTT
.,TRBJ1-5,.,TRBV7-8,CASSLGRVDNQPQHF,TGTGCCAGCAGCTTGGGCAGGGTGGACAATCAGCCCCAGCATTTT
.,TRBJ2-1,TRBD2,TRBV13,CASSSHVTGGSDNEQFF,TGTGCCAGCAGCTCCCACGTGACGGGGGGGTCCGACAATGAGCAGTTCTTC
.,TRBJ2-5,.,TRBV29-1,CSAPRGETQYF,TGCAGCGCCCCTCGGGGGGAGACCCAGTACTTC
.,TRBJ2-3,TRBD2,TRBV9,CASTLAGEADTQYF,TGTGCCAGCACCCTAGCGGGAGAAGCAGATACGCAGTATTTT
.,TRBJ2-3,.,TRBV7-3,CASSLTSRDNEQYF,TGTGCCAGCAGCTTAACCAGCCGGGACAATGAGCAGTATTTT
.,TRBJ2-1,.,TRBV5-1,CASRGVGNEQFF,TGCGCCAGCAGGGGGGTTGGGAATGAGCAGTTCTTC
many,TRBJ2-7,TRBD1,TRBV9,CASSVDMDRDTYEQYF,TGTGCCAGCAGCGTCGACATGGACAGGGATACCTACGAGCAGTACTTC
once,TRBJ2-3,.,TRBV5-1,CASRGAADIYNEQYF,TGCGCCAGCAGAGGCGCGGCGGACATATACAATGAGCAGTATTTT
many,TRBJ2-7,TRBD2,TRBV6-1,CASSDTGTSGGNEQYF,TGTGCCAGCAGTGACACCGGGACTAGCGGCGGAAACGAGCAGTACTTC
medium-sized,TRBJ2-5,.,TRBV7-2,CASSLDQGGETQYF,TGTGCCAGCAGCTTAGACCAGGGGGGAGAGACCCAGTACTTC
medium-sized,TRBJ2-7,.,TRBV29-1,CSVEEGSGIPYEQYF,TGCAGCGTTGAAGAGGGATCAGGGATCCCCTACGAGCAGTACTTC
medium-sized,TRBJ1-5,.,TRBV7-9,CASSLSNHNQPQHF,TGTGCCAGCAGCTTATCCAACCATAATCAGCCCCAGCATTTT
.,TRBJ2-5,.,TRBV20-1,CSARDQETQYF,TGCAGTGCTAGAGACCAAGAGACCCAGTACTTC
.,TRBJ2-7,.,TRBV2,CASSELALYEQYF,TGTGCCAGCAGTGAACTGGCCCTCTACGAGCAGTACTTC
many,TRBJ2-7,TRBD1,TRBV28,CASSSRQGAYEQYF,TGTGCCAGCAGTTCAAGGCAGGGGGCCTACGAGCAGTACTTC
medium-sized,TRBJ1-6,TRBD1,TRBV15,CATSSKLQGAFVHF,TGTGCCACCAGCAGCAAACTACAGGGGGCTTTTGTCCACTTT
many,TRBJ2-3,TRBD2,TRBV3-1,CASSQWTSGSSQYF,TGTGCCAGCAGCCAGTGGACTAGCGGGAGTTCGCAGTATTTT
.,TRBJ2-3,TRBD1,TRBV7-3,CASSPGQGGRDTQYF,TGTGCCAGCAGCCCAGGACAGGGGGGCAGAGATACGCAGTATTTT